What follows are 24 T cell receptor beta chains derived from one specimen sequenced in a study of PD-L1 blockade in urothelial cancer. Method: immunoSEQ multiplex PCR; TCRdb's copy keeps in-frame clones and lacks some. This table has about 20,000 clones, 70% to 90% appearing once. Sequences were derived from PBMCs, sampled around atezolizumab (anti-PD-L1) treatment. The receptors here all came from a man aged 45-65 years with urothelial cancer.

The rearrangement uses TRBV7-9 and TRBJ2-2; D might be TRBD1 (5 bases). The CDR3 length is 15 residues. Trimming left V 5 bases short and J 3 bases short, with 13 bases between. Germline CDR1 is SEHNR and CDR2 is FQNEAQ (reference sequence). The CDR3 sequence is CASSPFGADTGELFF. DNA for the CDR3: TGTGCCAGCAGCCCGTTTGGGGCCGACACCGGGGAGCTGTTTTTT.

The chain combines TRBV28 with TRBJ2-7; 11 positions match TRBD1. Germline assignment: CDR1 MDHEN and CDR2 SYDVKM. The V segment lost 5 bases and the J segment 6 bases; nucleotides outside the gene matches: 9. The CDR3 sequence is 15 residues long. CDR3 in amino acids: CASSTPDRGRGEQYF. For the CDR3, the DNA is TGTGCCAGCAGTACTCCGGACAGGGGGCGCGGCGAGCAGTACTTC. Full variable domain (outside the CDR3, taken from reference TRBV28 and TRBJ2-7): DVKVTQSSRYLVKRTGEKVFLECVQDMDHENMFWYRQDPGLGLRLIYFSYDVKMKEKGDIPEGYSVSREKKERFSLILESASTNQTSMYLCASSTPDRGRGEQYFGPGTRLTVT.

This clone has more than one count but fewer than ten. This chain links TRBV6-5 with TRBJ2-7, with 9 nucleotides matching TRBD2. J gave up 0 bases and V 5 bases, and 5 bases lay outside the gene matches. The CDR3 length is 15 residues. The germline CDR1 and CDR2 sequences are MNHEY and SVGAGI. In DNA form, the CDR3 reads TGTGCCAGCAGTCTTAGCGGGGGAGTCTCCTACGAGCAGTACTTC. Translation: CASSLSGGVSYEQYF.

This clone came up once. V and J are TRBV4-3 and TRBJ2-1, with a tentative D call TRBD1 (6 bases). Trimming stripped 1 base from V and 8 bases from J, with 12 bases between. In germline, CDR1 is LGHNA, CDR2 YSLEER. The CDR3 spans 14 residues. The CDR3 sequence: CASSQGTGSDEQFF. In DNA, the CDR3 is TGCGCCAGCAGCCAAGGTACAGGGAGCGATGAGCAGTTCTTC.

With respect to this clone: Compared with germline, one end of the junction differs, possibly owing to a read error. The rearrangement joins TRBV7-7 to TRBJ2-5; no reliable D call. From germline, CDR1 is SSHAT and CDR2 FNYEAQ (reference sequence). CDR3 size: 14 residues. The CDR3 sequence: CASSRSLLQETQYF. In nucleotides, the CDR3 is TGTGCTAGCAGCCGTAGCCTCCTCCAAGAGACCCAGTACTTC. Looking up the rest from reference TRBV7-7 and TRBJ2-5 gives the full variable domain: GAGVSQSPRYKVTKRGQDVTLRCDPISSHATLYWYQQALGQGPEFLTYFNYEAQPDKSGLPSDRFSAERPEGSISTLTIQRTEQRDSAMYRCASSRSLLQETQYFGPGTRLLVL.

V and J are TRBV19 and TRBJ2-7, with unresolved D. Germline V gene sequence: CDR1 LNHDA, CDR2 SQIVND (reference sequence). V was cut by 1 base and J by 1 base, with 11 bases left in between. This CDR3 has 15 amino acids. CDR3 in amino acids: CASSIAGRKSYEQYF. DNA for the CDR3: TGTGCCAGTAGTATAGCAGGCCGAAAGTCCTACGAGCAGTACTTC.

The rearrangement uses TRBV6-5 and TRBJ1-4; D is ambiguous. The V and J ends lost 3 bases and 0 bases respectively, with 8 bases between them. The CDR3 runs to 15 residues. CDR1 and CDR2 (germline): MNHEY, SVGAGI. CDR3: CASSYTVATNEKLFF. CDR3 DNA sequence: TGTGCCAGCAGTTATACGGTTGCAACTAATGAAAAACTGTTTTTT.

The chain is built from TRBV10-1 and TRBJ2-7, with D maybe TRBD1 (6 bases). This CDR3 has 15 residues. Trimming removed 2 bases at V and 2 bases at J, with 13 bases between. Germline V gene lookup returns CDR1 WNHNN and CDR2 SYGVQD (reference sequence). The CDR3 reads CASSEGRGSTYEQYF. The CDR3 DNA reads TGCGCCAGCAGTGAGGGTAGGGGGTCTACCTACGAGCAGTACTTC.

The gene calls are TRBV29-1 and TRBJ2-5, with D possibly matching TRBD2 (5 bases). Trimming removed 3 bases at V and 1 base at J, with 12 bases between. Germline CDR1 reads SQVTM; CDR2 reads ANQGSEA. This CDR3 spans 14 amino acids. The CDR3 DNA follows: TGCAGCGTTGAGCAAGCGGAACTCCAAGAGACCCAGTACTTC. Translation gives CSVEQAELQETQYF.

In DNA form, the CDR3 reads TGTGCCAGCGCTCTGGGAGGGGAGCAGTACTTC. Its translation is CASALGGEQYF. V is TRBV6-5 and J is TRBJ2-7, with TRBD2 matching over 7 bases. V was pared by 8 bases and J by 7 bases, with 5 bases of the junction left unmatched. The CDR3 has 11 amino acids. Germline assignment: CDR1 MNHEY and CDR2 SVGAGI.

The rearrangement uses TRBV4-1 and TRBJ1-4, with D unresolved. CDR3 length: 16 residues. The V and J ends lost 2 bases and 1 base respectively, with 11 bases between them. In germline, CDR1 is MGHRA, CDR2 YSYEKL. The CDR3 sequence is CASSQITEKTNEKLFF. CDR3 nucleotides: TGCGCCAGCAGCCAAATAACGGAGAAAACTAATGAAAAACTGTTTTTT.

The V call is TRBV5-1, the J call TRBJ2-1; the D is unclear. The CDR3 is made up of 12 amino acids. From germline, CDR1 is SGHRS and CDR2 YFSETQ. Trimming removed 3 bases at V and 7 bases at J, with 8 bases between. CDR3 nucleotide sequence: TGCGCCAGCAGCTCGAGTTTTAATGAGCAGTTCTTC. It encodes CASSSSFNEQFF.

The table lists this clone with a count of one. This rearrangement joins TRBV27 to TRBJ1-1, with D hard to call. The CDR3 loop spans 13 amino acids. Germline loops: CDR1 MNHEY, CDR2 SMNVEV (reference sequence). The V and J ends lost 4 bases and 3 bases respectively, with 9 bases between them. The CDR3 coding sequence is TGTGCCAGCAGTTCCTCCCCGGACACTGAAGCTTTCTTT. Translation: CASSSSPDTEAFF.

The chain uses TRBV6-6 and TRBJ2-3; 8 nucleotides line up with TRBD2. V was pared by 6 bases and J by 8 bases, with 10 bases of the junction left unmatched. Germline V gene sequence: CDR1 MNHNY, CDR2 SVGAGI (reference sequence). The CDR3 totals 14 residues. The CDR3 sequence is CASSPGLVRGTQYF. The CDR3 coding sequence is TGTGCCAGCAGCCCGGGACTAGTGAGGGGTACGCAGTATTTT.

This chain links TRBV7-9 with TRBJ1-1, with D perhaps matching TRBD1 (6 bases). Germline V gene sequence: CDR1 SEHNR, CDR2 FQNEAQ (reference sequence). CDR3 length: 15 residues. Trimming cost V 1 base and J 8 bases, with 17 bases left between them. The CDR3 spells CASSLDSRKQGEAFF. CDR3 nucleotide sequence: TGTGCCAGCAGCTTAGATTCTAGGAAACAGGGCGAAGCTTTCTTT.

This chain links TRBV4-3 with TRBJ2-5; D may be TRBD2 (6 bases). V shed 1 base and J shed 0 bases, with 15 bases lying between them. Germline-derived CDR1 and CDR2 are LGHNA and YSLEER. This CDR3 region has 17 residues. The CDR3 reads CASSQALGTQYQETQYF. CDR3 coding DNA: TGCGCCAGCAGCCAAGCCCTCGGGACTCAGTACCAAGAGACCCAGTACTTC.

The V call is TRBV15, the J call TRBJ1-3; 8 bases match TRBD1. This CDR3 has 15 amino acids. CDR1 is LNHNV and CDR2 is YYDKDF in the germline V gene (reference sequence). With V trimmed by 3 bases and J by 9 bases, 10 bases remained unmatched. The CDR3: CATSSLQGGGGTIYF. The DNA of the CDR3 is TGTGCCACCAGCAGTTTACAGGGGGGGGGAGGCACCATATATTTT.

The V gene is TRBV10-3, the J gene TRBJ2-1, with D possibly matching TRBD1 (6 bases). The CDR3 length is 13 residues. The V gene's germline CDR1 is ENHRY and CDR2 SYGVKD. V was clipped by 7 bases and J by 5 bases, with 12 bases between them. Here the CDR3 DNA reads TGTGCCATCACCCCCGGGACAAACAATGAGCAGTTCTTC. Translated, it gives CAITPGTNNEQFF.

The CDR3 DNA is TGTGCCAGCAGAGAACAGGCCAACACCGGGGAGCTGTTTTTT. It yields the protein CASREQANTGELFF. The V gene is TRBV28, the J gene TRBJ2-2; a weak D match, TRBD1 (5 bases). The CDR3 runs 14 residues. V dropped 6 bases and J dropped 2 bases, with 10 bases sitting between them. Germline loops: CDR1 MDHEN, CDR2 SYDVKM.

This clone was found once. This chain joins TRBV28 and TRBJ2-2; 10 nucleotides agree with TRBD1. V lost 4 bases to trimming and J lost 4 bases; unmatched junction nucleotides: 6. This CDR3 has 16 residues. In germline, CDR1 is MDHEN, CDR2 SYDVKM. CDR3 region: CASSSPGQGTTGELFF. CDR3 coding DNA: TGTGCCAGCAGTTCGCCGGGACAGGGGACCACCGGGGAGCTGTTTTTT.

This clone was seen once. The CDR3 region is CASSHPGQTYNEQFF. DNA for the CDR3: TGCGCCAGCAGCCACCCGGGACAGACTTACAATGAGCAGTTCTTC. The chain couples TRBV4-3 to TRBJ2-1, with TRBD1 identical over 7 bases. Trimming at V came to 3 bases and at J to 4 bases, leaving 6 bases not matched to a gene. Per germline, CDR1 LGHNA and CDR2 YSLEER. The CDR3 has 15 amino acids.

This chain joins TRBV6-5 and TRBJ2-7, with 8 bases matching TRBD1. In germline, CDR1 is MNHEY, CDR2 SVGAGI. The ends lost 10 bases at V and 2 bases at J; junction bases unmatched: 7. CDR3 size: 13 residues. The CDR3 loop reads CAIRDRTTYEQYF. The CDR3 DNA reads TGTGCCATCAGGGACAGGACAACCTACGAGCAGTACTTC.

V gene TRBV28 combines with J gene TRBJ1-5; tentative D call: TRBD1 (6 bases). Germline-derived CDR1 and CDR2 are MDHEN and SYDVKM. Deletions cut 5 bases from V and 0 bases from J, with 17 bases between. This CDR3 region has 17 residues. CDR3 DNA: TGTGCCAGCAGTCAGGACAGATTCCATTATAGCAATCAGCCCCAGCATTTT. It translates to CASSQDRFHYSNQPQHF.

This clone was recorded only once. The CDR3 DNA reads as TGTGCCAGCAGTGACTCGAAACAGCTCAACCCGTCAATCTCTGGAAACACCATATATTTT. This translates into CASSDSKQLNPSISGNTIYF. J is TRBJ1-3 and V is TRBV6-4; D is unclear. Germline V gene data show CDR1 as MRHNA and CDR2 as SNTAGT. V was clipped by 0 bases and J by 0 bases, with 21 bases between them. This CDR3 spans 20 amino acids.